The present TCR beta chain was sequenced within a study of T cells in women clearing cervical HPV infection. The germline CDR1 and CDR2 sequences are DFQATT and SNEGSKA (reference sequence). This CDR3 region has 12 residues. V dropped 6 bases and J dropped 6; count of bases not matched to a gene: 7. Details on this clone: From the germline J gene comes the end of the CDR3, since the read stops 3 residues before it.

Only in-frame clones appear in the TCRdb table, and some are missing; sequencing was by immunoSEQ multiplex PCR. Its listing shows tens of thousands of clones. The chain has TRBV20-1 and TRBJ2-7, with 8 bases identical to TRBD1. The receptor was isolated from a woman between 18 and 70 years old with a cervical HPV16 infection that either progressed to CIN3+ or cleared (not recorded which). Sequences were obtained from blood buffy coat. Here the CDR3 reads CSAHGTGREQYF. The CDR3 DNA, read in part, is TGCAGTGCCCACGGGACAGGTCGCGAG.